Presented here are 31 T cell receptor beta chains from one specimen sequenced in a study of shared clonotypes between healthy human individuals. Measured with immunoSEQ multiplex PCR; TCRdb has only the in-frame clones, and not every one. In the table there are about 980,000 clones, approximately 80% of which are singletons. The sequencing input was memory CD4+ T cells sorted from blood. The subset is: CD45RA-negative fraction. These TCRs come from a young man in good health.

The chain uses TRBV6-5 and TRBJ2-3; either TRBD1 or TRBD2 may supply D (5 bases each). Germline values: CDR1 MNHEY, CDR2 SVGAGI. This CDR3 is built from 15 residues. V lost 0 bases to trimming and J lost 6 bases, with 13 bases between them. As DNA, the CDR3 is TGTGCCAGCAGTTACTCGAATCCTTGGGGGGATACGCAGTATTTT. Residues: CASSYSNPWGDTQYF.

J is TRBJ2-7 and V is TRBV27; TRBD2 aligns across 9 bases. Unmatched junction bases numbered 9, after V lost 4 bases and J lost 2 bases. CDR3 length equals 16 residues. Germline CDR1 MNHEY, CDR2 SMNVEV (reference sequence). CDR3 bases: TGTGCCAGCAGTTACCTAGGAATAGCGGGAGCCTACGAGCAGTACTTC. Its translation is CASSYLGIAGAYEQYF.

V and J are TRBV7-2 and TRBJ1-1; D is unclear. CDR1 SGHTA and CDR2 FQGNSA come from the germline V gene. This CDR3 has 14 residues. Trimming pared 5 bases from V and 1 base from J, leaving 11 bases between. The CDR3 loop is CASSPDLSNTEAFF. In nucleotides, the CDR3 is TGTGCCAGCAGCCCCGACTTATCGAACACTGAAGCTTTCTTT.

The chain carries TRBV29-1 and TRBJ1-1, with 10 nucleotides matching TRBD1. The CDR3 has 17 amino acids. Germline CDR1 is SQVTM and CDR2 is ANQGSEA. Trimming removed 6 bases from V and 1 base from J; junction bases left unmatched: 14. CDR3 nucleotide sequence: TGCAGCGTCTTGCCGGACAGGGGGGATTGGGGGAACACTGAAGCTTTCTTT. As protein: CSVLPDRGDWGNTEAFF.

This chain uses TRBV5-4 with TRBJ2-7, with D unclear. Germline V gene data show CDR1 as SGHNT and CDR2 as YYREEE (reference sequence). V shed 7 bases and J shed 0 bases, with 14 bases lying between them. The CDR3 runs 14 residues. The CDR3 is CASHEKKGSYEQYF. The CDR3 DNA follows: TGTGCCAGCCACGAAAAAAAAGGCTCCTACGAGCAGTACTTC.

V gene TRBV28 combines with J gene TRBJ2-7; 9 bases line up with TRBD2. Germline loops: CDR1 MDHEN, CDR2 SYDVKM. The CDR3 runs 16 residues. Germline trimming cut 3 bases from V and 2 bases from J; bases unmatched to any gene: 8. Here the CDR3 DNA reads TGTGCCAGCAGTTTGGGACAAGGGACTAGCCCCTACGAGCAGTACTTC. Translation: CASSLGQGTSPYEQYF. Complete variable domain (other parts from reference TRBV28 and TRBJ2-7): DVKVTQSSRYLVKRTGEKVFLECVQDMDHENMFWYRQDPGLGLRLIYFSYDVKMKEKGDIPEGYSVSREKKERFSLILESASTNQTSMYLCASSLGQGTSPYEQYFGPGTRLTVT.

This clone was detected once. The CDR3 loop is CASSKRALNTEAFF. The CDR3 nucleotides read TGTGCCAGCAGCAAAAGGGCCCTGAACACTGAAGCTTTCTTT. This chain uses TRBV2 with TRBJ1-1; D gene ambiguous. Looked up from germline, CDR1 is SNHLY and CDR2 is FYNNEI. Trimming took 6 bases from V and 0 from J, leaving 11 bases between them. CDR3 length equals 14 residues.

Comment on this clone: Germline is not matched at one junction end, which may reflect a read error. This CDR3 is also generated by other DNA sequences in the sample. The chain carries TRBV30 and TRBJ1-3, with TRBD1 matching over 7 bases. The CDR3 totals 16 residues. Germline V gene sequence: CDR1 GTSNPN, CDR2 SVGIG (reference sequence). The CDR3: CAWSRQGSISGNTIYF. As DNA, the CDR3 is TGCGCCTGGAGCCGACAGGGCTCGATCTCTGGAAACACCATATATTTT. Combining the CDR3 with reference TRBV30 and TRBJ1-3 gives the whole variable domain SQTIHQWPATLVQPVGSPLSLECTVEGTSNPNLYWYRQAAGRGLQLLFYSVGIGQISSEVPQNLSASRPQDRQFILSSKKLLLSDSGFYLCAWSRQGSISGNTIYFGEGSWLTVV.

The V call is TRBV18, the J call TRBJ2-1; 7 bases are a match to TRBD2. This CDR3 spans 16 amino acids. With 2 bases clipped from V and 0 bases from J, the junction kept 4 bases outside the gene matches. The germline V gene has CDR1 KGHSH and CDR2 LQKENI. The CDR3 DNA sequence: TGTGCCAGCTCACCAATGCCTAGCGGCTCCTACAATGAGCAGTTCTTC. It specifies CASSPMPSGSYNEQFF.

This chain joins TRBV4-1 and TRBJ2-1; 10 bases agree with TRBD1. CDR1 MGHRA and CDR2 YSYEKL come from the germline V gene. J lost 2 bases, V lost 5 bases, and 12 bases had no gene match. This CDR3 has 18 residues. The DNA for the CDR3 is TGCGCCAGCAGCGCCATTCTCAGGACAGGGGGGCCCTACAATGAGCAGTTCTTC. Its protein product is CASSAILRTGGPYNEQFF.

This clone was seen just once. This chain uses TRBV15 with TRBJ2-1; D might be TRBD2 (5 bases). Germline CDR1 and CDR2: LNHNV and YYDKDF (reference sequence). This CDR3 comprises 16 residues. The V and J ends lost 0 bases and 1 base respectively, with 10 bases between them. The CDR3 region has the DNA TGTGCCACCAGCAGAGATCCAGGACTTTCCTACAATGAGCAGTTCTTC. This sequence encodes CATSRDPGLSYNEQFF.

V is TRBV7-6 and J is TRBJ2-7, with a possible D match to TRBD2 (5 bases). V lost 1 base, J lost 1 base, and 14 bases lay in between. Germline V gene sequence: CDR1 SGHVS, CDR2 FNYEAQ. This CDR3 contains 16 residues. The CDR3 here is CASSLGVPGSSYEQYF. In DNA, the CDR3 is TGTGCCAGCAGCTTAGGAGTTCCGGGGAGTTCCTACGAGCAGTACTTC.

This clone was seen a single time. Within the sample, other DNA sequences also encode this same CDR3. The CDR3 DNA follows: TGCGCCAGCAGCTTGGAACGGATCCAAGAGACCCAGTACTTC. It specifies CASSLERIQETQYF. This sequence joins TRBV5-1 and TRBJ2-5; D gene unclear. The CDR3 is 14 residues long. Trimming left V 0 bases short and J 1 base short, with 7 bases between. Germline V gene lookup returns CDR1 SGHRS and CDR2 YFSETQ.

The rearrangement uses TRBV28 and TRBJ1-2; D is uncertain. The CDR3 is made up of 12 amino acids. Germline V lookup: CDR1 MDHEN, CDR2 SYDVKM. Trimming left V 6 bases short and J 4 bases short, with 9 bases between. CDR3 sequence reads: CASSPEAYGYTF. CDR3 bases: TGTGCCAGCAGCCCGGAGGCCTATGGCTACACCTTC.

The chain links TRBV4-1 to TRBJ2-5, with D perhaps being TRBD1 or TRBD2 (6 bases each). Looked up from germline, CDR1 is MGHRA and CDR2 is YSYEKL. CDR3 size: 19 residues. Trimming removed 0 bases from V and 0 bases from J, with 20 bases in between. The CDR3 protein is CASSQDWDFLRGYQETQYF. Written as DNA, the CDR3 is TGCGCCAGCAGCCAAGATTGGGACTTCCTTAGGGGGTACCAAGAGACCCAGTACTTC.

CDR3 in amino acids: CASKGGRTYNEQFF. Here the CDR3 DNA reads TGTGCCAGCAAGGGGGGCAGGACCTACAATGAGCAGTTCTTC. This chain joins TRBV11-2 and TRBJ2-1; D may correspond to TRBD1 or TRBD2 (6 bases each). CDR1 is SGHAT and CDR2 is FQNNGV in the germline V gene. The CDR3 has 14 residues. Trimming left V 7 bases short and J 2 bases short, with 12 bases between.

The chain's CDR3 is CASSSGQGYKDTQYF. The CDR3 DNA sequence: TGTGCCAGCAGCTCGGGACAGGGTTATAAAGATACGCAGTATTTT. The chain recombines TRBV7-9 with TRBJ2-3; TRBD1 agrees at 9 bases. The CDR3 extends over 15 amino acids. V dropped 4 bases and J dropped 5; count of bases not matched to a gene: 7. Germline V gene lookup returns CDR1 SEHNR and CDR2 FQNEAQ (reference sequence).

The CDR3 spells CASSAPGTNQPQHF. CDR3 nucleotides: TGTGCCAGCAGTGCTCCGGGCACCAATCAGCCCCAGCATTTT. The rearrangement links TRBV28 to TRBJ1-5, with unresolved D. This CDR3 is 14 amino acids long. Trimming took 5 bases from V and 3 from J, leaving 11 bases between them. Germline CDR1 MDHEN, CDR2 SYDVKM.

This clone was counted at least ten times. The chain is built from TRBV2 and TRBJ2-5; D tentatively reads TRBD1 or TRBD2 (5 bases each). From germline, CDR1 is SNHLY and CDR2 FYNNEI. The CDR3 loop spans 12 amino acids. Deletions cut 6 bases from V and 1 base from J, with 6 bases between. CDR3 nucleotide sequence: TGTGCCAGCAGGGGGACCCAAGAGACCCAGTACTTC. As protein: CASRGTQETQYF. Full variable domain (remainder filled in from reference TRBV2 and TRBJ2-5): EPEVTQTPSHQVTQMGQEVILRCVPISNHLYFYWYRQILGQKVEFLVSFYNNEISEKSEIFDDQFSVERPDGSNFTLKIRSTKLEDSAMYFCASRGTQETQYFGPGTRLLVL.

V and J are TRBV28 and TRBJ1-2; tentatively, D is TRBD1 (5 bases). Germline CDR1 is MDHEN and CDR2 is SYDVKM. Trimming removed 2 bases from V and 3 bases from J, with 13 bases in between. The CDR3 is 15 amino acids. CDR3 protein: CASSLLGRVDYGYTF. CDR3 bases: TGTGCCAGCAGTTTACTTGGCAGGGTAGACTATGGCTACACCTTC.

The chain has TRBV30 and TRBJ2-4; D perhaps matches TRBD1 (5 bases). Trimming left V 4 bases short and J 3 bases short, with 16 bases between. CDR1 is GTSNPN and CDR2 is SVGIG in the germline V gene (reference sequence). The CDR3 consists of 15 residues. The CDR3 region is CAWTPQGAGKNIQYF. For the CDR3, the DNA is TGTGCCTGGACCCCCCAGGGCGCTGGCAAAAACATTCAGTACTTC. The full variable domain, with the rest looked up from reference TRBV30 and TRBJ2-4, is SQTIHQWPATLVQPVGSPLSLECTVEGTSNPNLYWYRQAAGRGLQLLFYSVGIGQISSEVPQNLSASRPQDRQFILSSKKLLLSDSGFYLCAWTPQGAGKNIQYFGAGTRLSVL.

The chain joins TRBV11-2 to TRBJ2-5; D gene unclear. Germline V gives CDR1 SGHAT, CDR2 FQNNGV. CDR3 length: 12 residues. Trimming took off 2 bases at V and 5 bases at J, with 6 bases between the two ends. This CDR3 reads CASSLFVETQYF. The CDR3 region has the DNA TGTGCCAGCAGCTTATTTGTCGAGACCCAGTACTTC.

The chain couples TRBV5-3 to TRBJ2-7; D possibly uses TRBD1 or TRBD2 (5 bases each). TRBV5-3 falls under the ORF class, with uncertain function. CDR3 length: 16 residues. The germline V and J ends were trimmed by 0 bases and 5 bases, with 18 bases remaining between them. CDR3 sequence: CARSLVVGTPGHEQYF. The CDR3 DNA follows: TGTGCCAGAAGCTTGGTTGTGGGGACCCCGGGCCACGAGCAGTACTTC.

In DNA, the CDR3 is TGTGCCAGCAGGGGACGGAACACAGATACGCAGTATTTT. As protein: CASRGRNTDTQYF. The rearrangement links TRBV6-6 to TRBJ2-3; TRBD1 or TRBD2 may be the D gene (5 bases each). The CDR3 has 13 residues. CDR1 is MNHNY and CDR2 is SVGAGI in the germline V gene (reference sequence). Trimming pared 6 bases from V and 2 bases from J, leaving 9 bases between.

The CDR3 protein is CASSRITQEEAFF. As DNA, the CDR3 is TGTGCCAGCTCCCGAATAACGCAGGAAGAAGCTTTCTTT. This rearrangement joins TRBV18 to TRBJ1-1; D remains unclear. V was shortened by 6 bases and J by 8 bases, with 16 bases between the two germline ends. This CDR3 is 13 amino acids long. Looked up from germline, CDR1 is KGHSH and CDR2 is LQKENI.

The rearrangement uses TRBV12-5 and TRBJ2-1, with a tentative D call TRBD1 (5 bases). The length of the CDR3 is 15 residues. Trimming took off 7 bases at V and 7 bases at J, with 20 bases between the two ends. Germline-derived CDR1 and CDR2 are LGHNT and FRNRAP. The CDR3 here is CASASWAGNDNEQFF. The DNA for the CDR3 is TGTGCTAGTGCTAGTTGGGCAGGGAACGATAATGAGCAGTTCTTC.

The V gene is TRBV5-4, the J gene TRBJ2-1; 9 bases are shared with TRBD1. CDR1 is SGHNT and CDR2 is YYREEE in the germline V gene (reference sequence). Trimming cost V 2 bases and J 2 bases; bases outside gene matches: 2. The CDR3 is 15 residues long. The CDR3 sequence is CASSFRQGAYNEQFF. The CDR3, as DNA: TGTGCCAGCAGCTTCCGACAGGGGGCCTACAATGAGCAGTTCTTC.

The chain couples TRBV2 to TRBJ2-3; no reliable D call. The V and J ends lost 7 bases and 1 base respectively, with 12 bases between them. This CDR3 has 14 amino acids. Germline CDR1 SNHLY, CDR2 FYNNEI. The CDR3 coding sequence is TGTGCCAGCACGTCGGGCCCCCGCACAGATACGCAGTATTTT. Protein sequence: CASTSGPRTDTQYF.

This clone is a singleton in its sample. An end of the junction differs from the germline gene, which may be a read error. The V gene is TRBV6-6, the J gene TRBJ1-5; D may be TRBD1 (5 bases). CDR3 length: 14 amino acids. Germline CDR1 MNHNY, CDR2 SVGAGI (reference sequence). The CDR3 DNA sequence: TGTGTCAGCAGTTACGGAGGGGCCGTTCAGCCCCAGCATTTT. Translation gives CVSSYGGAVQPQHF.

The chain links TRBV11-2 to TRBJ1-1; D perhaps matches TRBD1 (5 bases). The CDR3 length is 16 residues. The V end was cut by 3 bases, the J end by 4 bases, with 18 bases between. The germline gives CDR1 SGHAT, CDR2 FQNNGV. Here the CDR3 DNA reads TGTGCCAGCAGCTTTCCGGGCAAGGCGGGGCGCACTGAAGCTTTCTTT. Its translation is CASSFPGKAGRTEAFF.

This clone was seen once. Other DNA sequences in the sample encode the same CDR3. The gene calls are TRBV7-9 and TRBJ1-1, with D possibly matching TRBD1 (5 bases). V was cut by 5 bases and J by 5 bases, with 15 bases left in between. Germline CDR1 is SEHNR and CDR2 is FQNEAQ (reference sequence). The CDR3 loop spans 14 amino acids. Here the CDR3 DNA reads TGTGCCAGCAGCCCCCCCTTGGGGCAAACTGAAGCTTTCTTT. Amino acids: CASSPPLGQTEAFF. Looking up the rest from reference TRBV7-9 and TRBJ1-1 gives the full variable domain: DTGVSQNPRHKITKRGQNVTFRCDPISEHNRLYWYRQTLGQGPEFLTYFQNEAQLEKSRLLSDRFSAERPKGSFSTLEIQRTEQGDSAMYLCASSPPLGQTEAFFGQGTRLTVV.